Given below is one T cell receptor beta chain in context. This sample stems from a study of Ad26.COV2.S vaccination and SARS-CoV-2 variants. Assay used: immunoSEQ multiplex PCR; TCRdb lists only in-frame clones, some missing. Of hundreds of thousands of clones in the sample, roughly 84% were seen once. Documented treatment: around 19 received Ad26.COV2.S at low or high dose, single or two shots; 5 received placebo; per-sample allocation not given. At day 63 after the first vaccine or placebo injection, samples were drawn. The receptor was isolated from a person between 18 and 65 years old who received the Ad26.COV2.S COVID-19 vaccine or a placebo. The sequences come from peripheral blood, collected in a trial of Ad26.COV2.S vaccine versus placebo.

Here the CDR3 DNA reads TGTGCCACAACCCCTATTCCTGAAGGTGAGGGCACTGAAGCTTTCTTT. Protein product: CATTPIPEGEGTEAFF. The J gene is TRBJ1-1, the V gene TRBV10-3; D gene uncertain. The CDR3 length is 16 residues. In germline, CDR1 is ENHRY, CDR2 SYGVKD. V lost 10 bases and J 4 bases, leaving 25 bases between the germline ends.